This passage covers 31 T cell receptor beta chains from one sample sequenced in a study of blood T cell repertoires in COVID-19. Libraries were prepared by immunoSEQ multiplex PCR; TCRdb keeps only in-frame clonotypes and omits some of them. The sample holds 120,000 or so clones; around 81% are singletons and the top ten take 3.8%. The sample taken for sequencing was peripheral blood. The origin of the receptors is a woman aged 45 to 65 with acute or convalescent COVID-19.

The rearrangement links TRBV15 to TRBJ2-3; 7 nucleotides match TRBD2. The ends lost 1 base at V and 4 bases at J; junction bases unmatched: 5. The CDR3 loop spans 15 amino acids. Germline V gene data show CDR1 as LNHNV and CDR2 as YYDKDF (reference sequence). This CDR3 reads CATSRGTGGADTQYF. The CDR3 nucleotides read TGTGCCACCAGCAGAGGGACGGGGGGTGCAGATACGCAGTATTTT. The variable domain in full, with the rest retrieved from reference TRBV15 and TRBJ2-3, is DAMVIQNPRYQVTQFGKPVTLSCSQTLNHNVMYWYQQKSSQAPKLLFHYYDKDFNNEADTPDNFQSRRPNTSFCFLDIRSPGLGDTAMYLCATSRGTGGADTQYFGPGTRLTVL.

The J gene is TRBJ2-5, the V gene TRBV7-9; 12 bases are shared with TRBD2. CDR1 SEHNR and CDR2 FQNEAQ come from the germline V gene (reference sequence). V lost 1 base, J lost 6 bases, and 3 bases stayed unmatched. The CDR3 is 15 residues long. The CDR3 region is CASSLVTSGRKTQYF. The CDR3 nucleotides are TGTGCCAGCAGCTTAGTGACTAGCGGGAGAAAGACCCAGTACTTC.

The DNA for the CDR3 is TGTGCCAGCAGTGAAGCACAGGAAGCTTTCTTT. Translation: CASSEAQEAFF. The chain is built from TRBV2 and TRBJ1-1, with D uncertain. V was pared by 0 bases and J by 8 bases, with 4 bases between. The germline gives CDR1 SNHLY, CDR2 FYNNEI. This CDR3 has 11 residues.

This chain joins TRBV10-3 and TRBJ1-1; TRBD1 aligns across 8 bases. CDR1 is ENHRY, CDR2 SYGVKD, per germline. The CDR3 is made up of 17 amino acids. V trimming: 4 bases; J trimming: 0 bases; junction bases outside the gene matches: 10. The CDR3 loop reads CAISGGARTGLNTEAFF. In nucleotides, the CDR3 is TGTGCCATCAGTGGGGGGGCGAGGACAGGGCTGAACACTGAAGCTTTCTTT.

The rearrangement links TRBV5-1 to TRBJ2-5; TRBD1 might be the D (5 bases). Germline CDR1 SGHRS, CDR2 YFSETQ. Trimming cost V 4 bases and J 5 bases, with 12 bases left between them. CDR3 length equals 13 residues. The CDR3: CASSVRARETQYF. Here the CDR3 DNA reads TGCGCCAGCAGCGTCAGGGCGAGGGAGACCCAGTACTTC.

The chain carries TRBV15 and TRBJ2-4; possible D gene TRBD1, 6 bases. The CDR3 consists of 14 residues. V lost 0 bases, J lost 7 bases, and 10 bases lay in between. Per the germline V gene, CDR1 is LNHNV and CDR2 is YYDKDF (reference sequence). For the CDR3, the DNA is TGTGCCACCAGCAGAGATGGGGGCAGGAACATTCAGTACTTC. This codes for CATSRDGGRNIQYF.

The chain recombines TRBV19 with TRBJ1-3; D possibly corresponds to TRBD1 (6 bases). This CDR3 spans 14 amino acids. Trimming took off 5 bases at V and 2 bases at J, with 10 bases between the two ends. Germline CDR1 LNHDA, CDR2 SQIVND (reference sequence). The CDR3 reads CASSPTGPGNTIYF. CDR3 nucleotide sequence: TGTGCCAGTAGTCCGACAGGACCTGGAAACACCATATATTTT.

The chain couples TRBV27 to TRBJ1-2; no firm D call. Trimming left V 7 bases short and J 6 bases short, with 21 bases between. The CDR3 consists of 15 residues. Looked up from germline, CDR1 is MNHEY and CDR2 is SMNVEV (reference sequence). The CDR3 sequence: CASTPGSGPWNGYTF. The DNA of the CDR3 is TGTGCCAGCACCCCTGGGAGCGGACCCTGGAATGGCTACACCTTC.

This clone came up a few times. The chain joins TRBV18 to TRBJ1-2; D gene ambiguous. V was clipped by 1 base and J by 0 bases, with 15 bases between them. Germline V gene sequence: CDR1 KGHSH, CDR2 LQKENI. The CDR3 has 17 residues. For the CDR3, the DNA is TGTGCCAGCTCACCACTTTCGGGATCTCAGTCTAACTATGGCTACACCTTC. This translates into CASSPLSGSQSNYGYTF. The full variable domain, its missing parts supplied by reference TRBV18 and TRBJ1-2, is NAGVMQNPRHLVRRRGQEARLRCSPMKGHSHVYWYRQLPEEGLKFMVYLQKENIIDESGMPKERFSAEFPKEGPSILRIQQVVRGDSAAYFCASSPLSGSQSNYGYTFGSGTRLTVV.

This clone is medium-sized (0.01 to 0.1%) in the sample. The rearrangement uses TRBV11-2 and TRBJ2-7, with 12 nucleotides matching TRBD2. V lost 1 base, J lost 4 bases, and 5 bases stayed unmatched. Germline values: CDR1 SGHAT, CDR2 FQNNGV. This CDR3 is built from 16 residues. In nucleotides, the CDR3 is TGTGCCAGCAGCTTAGGAAGACTAGCGGGGGTTTACGAGCAGTACTTC. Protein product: CASSLGRLAGVYEQYF.

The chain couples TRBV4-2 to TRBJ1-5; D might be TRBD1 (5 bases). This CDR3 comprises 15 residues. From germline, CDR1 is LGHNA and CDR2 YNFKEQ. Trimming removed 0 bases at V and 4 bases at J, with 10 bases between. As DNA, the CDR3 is TGTGCCAGCAGCCAAGATTGGGGCGGTAATCAGCCCCAGCATTTT. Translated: CASSQDWGGNQPQHF.

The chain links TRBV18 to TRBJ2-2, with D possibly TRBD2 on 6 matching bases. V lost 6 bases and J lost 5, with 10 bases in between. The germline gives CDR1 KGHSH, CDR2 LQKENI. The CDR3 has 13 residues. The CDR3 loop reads CASSRAGTGELFF. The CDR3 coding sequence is TGTGCCAGCTCTCGAGCGGGTACCGGGGAGCTGTTTTTT.

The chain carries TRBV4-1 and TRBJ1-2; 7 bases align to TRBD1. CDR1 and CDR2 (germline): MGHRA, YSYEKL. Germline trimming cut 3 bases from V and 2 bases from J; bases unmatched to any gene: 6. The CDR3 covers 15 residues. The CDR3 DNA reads TGCGCCAGCAGCCATCAGAGGGACAGCAACTATGGCTACACCTTC. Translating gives CASSHQRDSNYGYTF.

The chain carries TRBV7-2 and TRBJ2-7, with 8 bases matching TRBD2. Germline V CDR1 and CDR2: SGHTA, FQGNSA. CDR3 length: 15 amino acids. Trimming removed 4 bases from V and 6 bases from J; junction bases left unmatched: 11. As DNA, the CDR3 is TGTGCCAGCAGCTCAACCCCAGCGGGGGCGAGCGAGCAGTACTTC. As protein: CASSSTPAGASEQYF.

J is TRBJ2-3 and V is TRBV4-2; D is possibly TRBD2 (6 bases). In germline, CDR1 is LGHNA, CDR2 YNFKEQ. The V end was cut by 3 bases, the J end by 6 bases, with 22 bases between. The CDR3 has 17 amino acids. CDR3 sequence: CASSQPSASALGDTQYF. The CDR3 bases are TGTGCCAGCAGCCAGCCGAGTGCTAGCGCATTGGGGGATACGCAGTATTTT.

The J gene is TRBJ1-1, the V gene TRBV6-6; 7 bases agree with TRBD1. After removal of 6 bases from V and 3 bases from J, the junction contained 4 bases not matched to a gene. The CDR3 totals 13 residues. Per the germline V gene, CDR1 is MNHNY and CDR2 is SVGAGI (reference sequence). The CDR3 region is CASRFTGDTEAFF. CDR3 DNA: TGTGCCAGCAGATTCACAGGGGACACTGAAGCTTTCTTT.

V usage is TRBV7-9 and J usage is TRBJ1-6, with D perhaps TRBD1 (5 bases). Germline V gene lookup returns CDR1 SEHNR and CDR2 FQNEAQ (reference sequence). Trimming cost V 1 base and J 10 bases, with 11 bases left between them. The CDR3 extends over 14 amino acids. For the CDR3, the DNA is TGTGCCAGCAGCTTAGGGACGGGGGACTCACCCCTCCACTTT. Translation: CASSLGTGDSPLHF.

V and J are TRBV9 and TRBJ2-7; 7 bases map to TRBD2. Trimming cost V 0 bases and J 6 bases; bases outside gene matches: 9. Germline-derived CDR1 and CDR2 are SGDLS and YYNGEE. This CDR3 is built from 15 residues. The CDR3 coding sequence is TGTGCCAGCAGCGTAGACGGCGGGAGAATTAGCGAGCAGTACTTC. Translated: CASSVDGGRISEQYF. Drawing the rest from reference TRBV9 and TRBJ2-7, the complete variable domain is DSGVTQTPKHLITATGQRVTLRCSPRSGDLSVYWYQQSLDQGLQFLIQYYNGEERAKGNILERFSAQQFPDLHSELNLSSLELGDSALYFCASSVDGGRISEQYFGPGTRLTVT.

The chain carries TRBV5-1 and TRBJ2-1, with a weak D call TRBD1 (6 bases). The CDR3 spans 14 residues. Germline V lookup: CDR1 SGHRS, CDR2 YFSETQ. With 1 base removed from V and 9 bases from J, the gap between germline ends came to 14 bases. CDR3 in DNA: TGCGCCAGCAGCTTGACAGGGTCAGCGTTTGAGCAGTTCTTC. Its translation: CASSLTGSAFEQFF.

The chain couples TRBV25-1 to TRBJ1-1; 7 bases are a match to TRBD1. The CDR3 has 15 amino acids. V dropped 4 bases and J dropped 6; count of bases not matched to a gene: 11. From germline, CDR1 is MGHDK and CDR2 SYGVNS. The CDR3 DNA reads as TGTGCCAGCAGTGGAGACAGGGCCGCTCTCGCTGAAGCTTTCTTT. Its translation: CASSGDRAALAEAFF.

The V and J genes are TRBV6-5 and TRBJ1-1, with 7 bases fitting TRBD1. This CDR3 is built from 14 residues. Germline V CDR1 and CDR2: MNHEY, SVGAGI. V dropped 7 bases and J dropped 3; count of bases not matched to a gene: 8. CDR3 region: CASIGEQGDTEAFF. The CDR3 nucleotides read TGTGCCAGCATAGGGGAGCAGGGGGACACTGAAGCTTTCTTT.

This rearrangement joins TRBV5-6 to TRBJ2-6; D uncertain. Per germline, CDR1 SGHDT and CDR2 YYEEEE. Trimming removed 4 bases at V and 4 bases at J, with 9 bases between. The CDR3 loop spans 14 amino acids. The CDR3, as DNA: TGTGCCAGCAGCAAGGCAGGAGGGGCCAACGTCCTGACTTTC. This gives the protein CASSKAGGANVLTF. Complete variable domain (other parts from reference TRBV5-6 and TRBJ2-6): DAGVTQSPTHLIKTRGQQVTLRCSPKSGHDTVSWYQQALGQGPQFIFQYYEEEERQRGNFPDRFSGHQFPNYSSELNVNALLLGDSALYLCASSKAGGANVLTFGAGSRLTVL.

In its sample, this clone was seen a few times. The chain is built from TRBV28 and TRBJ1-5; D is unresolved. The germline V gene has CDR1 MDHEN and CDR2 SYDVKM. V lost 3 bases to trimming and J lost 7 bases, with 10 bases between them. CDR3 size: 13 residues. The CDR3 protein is CASSFRMGQPQHF. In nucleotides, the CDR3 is TGTGCCAGCAGTTTCAGGATGGGCCAGCCCCAGCATTTT.

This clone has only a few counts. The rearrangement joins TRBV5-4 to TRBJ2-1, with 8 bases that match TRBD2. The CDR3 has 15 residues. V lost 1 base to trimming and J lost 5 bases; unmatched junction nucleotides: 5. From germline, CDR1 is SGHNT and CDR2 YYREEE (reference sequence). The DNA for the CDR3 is TGTGCCAGCAGCTTGCAGCGGGAGTACGACAATGAGCAGTTCTTC. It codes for CASSLQREYDNEQFF.

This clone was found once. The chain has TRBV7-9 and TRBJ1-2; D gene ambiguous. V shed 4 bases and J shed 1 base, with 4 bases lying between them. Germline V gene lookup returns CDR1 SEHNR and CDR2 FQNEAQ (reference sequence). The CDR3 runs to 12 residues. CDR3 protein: CASSSYNYGYTF. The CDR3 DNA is TGTGCCAGCAGCTCCTATAACTATGGCTACACCTTC.

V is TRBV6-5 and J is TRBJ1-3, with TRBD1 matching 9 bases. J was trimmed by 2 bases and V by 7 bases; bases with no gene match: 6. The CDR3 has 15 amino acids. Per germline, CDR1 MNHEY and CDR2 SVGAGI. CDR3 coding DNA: TGTGCCAGCAAGTCCCGGGACAGGGCTGGAAACACCATATATTTT. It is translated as CASKSRDRAGNTIYF.

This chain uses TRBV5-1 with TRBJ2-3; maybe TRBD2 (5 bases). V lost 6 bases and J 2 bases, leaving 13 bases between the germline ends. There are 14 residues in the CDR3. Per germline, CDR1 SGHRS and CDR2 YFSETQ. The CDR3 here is CASNLAEVTDTQYF. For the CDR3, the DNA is TGCGCCAGCAATCTAGCCGAAGTCACAGATACGCAGTATTTT.

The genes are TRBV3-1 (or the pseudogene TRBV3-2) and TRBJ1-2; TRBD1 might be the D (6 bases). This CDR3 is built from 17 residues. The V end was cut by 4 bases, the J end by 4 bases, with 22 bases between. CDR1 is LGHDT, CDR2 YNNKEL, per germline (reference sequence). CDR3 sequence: CASSPGGGLLLGYGYTF. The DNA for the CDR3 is TGTGCCAGCAGCCCCGGTGGGGGCCTATTGTTGGGCTATGGCTACACCTTC.

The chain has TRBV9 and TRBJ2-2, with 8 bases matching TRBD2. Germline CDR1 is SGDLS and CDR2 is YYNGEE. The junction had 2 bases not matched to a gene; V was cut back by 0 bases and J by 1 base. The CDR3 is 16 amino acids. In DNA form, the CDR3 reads TGTGCCAGCAGCGTAGGGGCGGGAGGGAACACCGGGGAGCTGTTTTTT. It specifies CASSVGAGGNTGELFF.

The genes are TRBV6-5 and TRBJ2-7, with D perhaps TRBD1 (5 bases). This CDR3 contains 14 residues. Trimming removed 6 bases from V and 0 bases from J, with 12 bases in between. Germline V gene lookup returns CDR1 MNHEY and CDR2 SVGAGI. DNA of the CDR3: TGTGCCAGCAGAAGGGGCGTCAGCTCCTACGAGCAGTACTTC. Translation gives CASRRGVSSYEQYF.

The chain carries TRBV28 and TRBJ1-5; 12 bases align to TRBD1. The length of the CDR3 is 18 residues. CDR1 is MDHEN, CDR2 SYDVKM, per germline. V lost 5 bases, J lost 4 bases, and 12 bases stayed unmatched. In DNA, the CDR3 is TGTGCCAGCAGTCTATCCGGGACAGGGGGCGTTGAGAATCAGCCCCAGCATTTT. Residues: CASSLSGTGGVENQPQHF.